This T cell receptor (beta chain) originates from a study of vaccination and CD4 T cells after COVID-19. CDR1 and CDR2 from the germline V gene are MNHNS and SASEGT. The length of the CDR3 is 14 residues. J was trimmed by 5 bases and V by 2 bases; bases with no gene match: 3. A remark on this clonotype: Antigen: not known.

Oncomine TCR Beta short-read sequencing was applied to DNA from cultured CD4+ T cells. MiXCR, applied by TCRdb to the PCR reads, yields one record per CDR3 protein. This table has about 7,100 distinct CDR3 sequences, 40% to 55% appearing once. As for treatment: roughly ten-day PBMC culture with coronavirus spike peptide pools or control peptides (ViraFEST assay). From the unexposed donor, CD4+ T cells were collected ahead of the COVID-19 pandemic (2011-2018). This TCR came from a human donor in good health. The rearrangement joins TRBV6-1 to TRBJ1-2; 9 bases agree with TRBD1. Sample: CD4+ T cells from blood, cultured in vitro. In nucleotides, the CDR3 is TGTGCCAGCAGTGAACCCGGGACAGGGTATGGCTACACCTTC. This encodes CASSEPGTGYGYTF.